The 26 T cell receptor beta chains in this list originate from one sample, sequenced in a study of T cells in Graves' hyperthyroidism and ophthalmopathy. RNA transcripts provided the source from which TCR beta CDR3 regions were amplified. The TCR CDR3 was amplified in a first-round RT-PCR using the HTBI primer set. TCRdb fed the multiplex PCR reads into MiXCR, producing one record per CDR3 protein. There are hundreds of thousands of distinct CDR3 sequences in the sample; 45% occur only once, and less than 9% lies in the top ten. The sample taken for sequencing was peripheral blood or thyroid tissue (not recorded which). The receptors shown here come from an adult man with Graves' disease, either hyperthyroidism or ophthalmopathy (not recorded which).

Regarding this clonotype: Sequence at one end of the junction differs from germline and may be a read error. The chain employs TRBV10-3 and TRBJ2-2; 9 positions match TRBD2. Germline CDR1 ENHRY, CDR2 SYGVKD. The CDR3 has 15 residues. The CDR3 loop is CASSYPSGDTGELFF. As DNA, the CDR3 is TGTGCCAGCAGTTACCCTAGCGGGGACACCGGGGAGCTGTTTTTT.

This chain links TRBV7-9 with TRBJ1-1; 7 bases are shared with TRBD1. The ends lost 4 bases at V and 2 bases at J; junction bases unmatched: 7. Looked up from germline, CDR1 is SEHNR and CDR2 is FQNEAQ (reference sequence). CDR3 length: 15 amino acids. CDR3 residues: CASSSFGTANTEAFF. The CDR3 nucleotides read TGTGCCAGCAGCTCTTTCGGGACAGCAAACACTGAAGCTTTCTTT.

This rearrangement joins TRBV10-3 to TRBJ2-2, with TRBD1 matching over 10 bases. Germline lookup yields CDR1 ENHRY and CDR2 SYGVKD. The CDR3 consists of 13 residues. Trimming took 5 bases from V and 7 from J; bases not matched to a gene: 1. CDR3 DNA sequence: TGTGCCATCAGTTGGACAGGGGGCGGGGAGCTGTTTTTT. Amino acids: CAISWTGGGELFF.

The V and J genes are TRBV6-1 and TRBJ1-2; D might be TRBD1 (6 bases). Per germline, CDR1 MNHNS and CDR2 SASEGT. Trimming took off 10 bases at V and 4 bases at J, with 16 bases between the two ends. The length of the CDR3 is 13 residues. The CDR3 sequence is CANRQAPSYGYTF. The CDR3 DNA is TGTGCCAACAGACAGGCCCCTAGCTATGGCTACACCTTC.

The table lists this clonotype with a few counts. The chain employs TRBV7-2 and TRBJ1-1; no clear D gene. Trimming cost V 5 bases and J 11 bases, with 27 bases left between them. Germline CDR1 and CDR2: SGHTA and FQGNSA. The CDR3 is 16 amino acids. As DNA, the CDR3 is TGTGCCAGCAGCCCCCGCCTGGACGGGAGATTCAATGGGGCTTTCTTT. Its translation is CASSPRLDGRFNGAFF.

This clonotype appeared many times. The rearrangement joins TRBV12-3 or TRBV12-4 to TRBJ2-5; the D gene is possibly TRBD1 (5 bases). Between the trimmed V and J ends, which lost 6 bases and 5 bases, there was a span of 16 bases. The CDR3 has 14 amino acids. CDR3 sequence reads: CASSSGWGGETQYF. The CDR3 nucleotides read TGTGCCAGCAGCTCAGGGTGGGGTGGGGAGACCCAGTACTTC.

The sample holds a few counts of this clonotype. Being one base from a much bigger clone, this may be a read error. This chain uses TRBV10-2 with TRBJ1-2; 7 bases are shared with TRBD1. V was pared by 6 bases and J by 3 bases, with 7 bases of the junction left unmatched. The CDR3 length is 14 residues. Germline V gives CDR1 WSHSY, CDR2 SAAADI. The CDR3 nucleotides read TGCGCCAGCAGCTTTGGAGACAGGGACTATGGCTACACCTTC. The encoded protein is CASSFGDRDYGYTF.

This chain links TRBV9 with TRBJ2-5; 12 bases fit TRBD2. The CDR3 is 17 residues long. V dropped 0 bases and J dropped 3; count of bases not matched to a gene: 6. Germline CDR1 SGDLS, CDR2 YYNGEE. DNA of the CDR3: TGTGCCAGCAGCGTAGATCCTAGCGGGAGGGTGAAAGAGACCCAGTACTTC. This translates into CASSVDPSGRVKETQYF.

With regard to this clonotype: Relative to the germline gene, one junction end is altered; a read error may explain this. This rearrangement joins TRBV7-9 to TRBJ2-2; TRBD1 matches at 9 bases. The CDR3 has 14 amino acids. Germline CDR1 SEHNR, CDR2 FQNEAQ (reference sequence). The chain's CDR3 is CASSLRTGAGELFF. CDR3 nucleotide sequence: TGCGCCAGCAGCCTTCGGACAGGGGCCGGGGAGCTGTTTTTT.

This clonotype was counted between two and nine times. The chain recombines TRBV25-1 with TRBJ1-2; 10 bases fit TRBD1. Germline V gene sequence: CDR1 MGHDK, CDR2 SYGVNS. V gave up 7 bases and J gave up 3 bases; unmatched junction bases: 2. The CDR3 consists of 13 residues. This CDR3 reads CASIDRGHYGYTF. The CDR3 coding sequence is TGTGCCAGCATTGACAGGGGGCACTATGGCTACACCTTC.

This clonotype was recorded at least ten times. CDR3 region: CASSLALHGNTIYF. The CDR3, as DNA: TGTGCCAGCAGCTTAGCGCTACATGGAAACACCATATATTTT. The J gene is TRBJ1-3, the V gene TRBV7-9; D ambiguous. The V gene's germline CDR1 is SEHNR and CDR2 FQNEAQ (reference sequence). This CDR3 comprises 14 residues. V lost 0 bases, J lost 3 bases, and 6 bases lay in between. The variable domain in full, completed from reference TRBV7-9 and TRBJ1-3, reads DTGVSQNPRHKITKRGQNVTFRCDPISEHNRLYWYRQTLGQGPEFLTYFQNEAQLEKSRLLSDRFSAERPKGSFSTLEIQRTEQGDSAMYLCASSLALHGNTIYFGEGSWLTVV.

The chain employs TRBV7-9 and TRBJ1-4; 8 bases match TRBD1. The J segment lost 4 bases and the V segment lost 5 bases, leaving 6 bases of the junction unmatched. The germline V gene encodes CDR1 SEHNR and CDR2 FQNEAQ (reference sequence). This CDR3 is 15 amino acids long. The CDR3 is CASSPRTGINEKLFF. The CDR3, as DNA: TGTGCCAGCAGCCCTCGGACAGGGATTAATGAAAAACTGTTTTTT.

There are many counts of this clonotype. The chain recombines TRBV7-9 with TRBJ2-7; 7 positions match TRBD1. The germline V gene encodes CDR1 SEHNR and CDR2 FQNEAQ (reference sequence). Trimming cost V 3 bases and J 3 bases; bases outside gene matches: 8. The CDR3 loop spans 15 amino acids. The CDR3 reads CASSFHGQVGYEQYF. The CDR3 nucleotides are TGTGCCAGCAGCTTCCACGGACAGGTGGGCTACGAGCAGTACTTC.

This clonotype was picked up a small number of times. The rearrangement joins TRBV13 to TRBJ1-3, with D possibly being TRBD1 (5 bases). The CDR3 runs to 14 residues. The V gene lost 4 bases and the J gene lost 8 bases, with 15 bases spanning the gap. CDR1 is PRHDT and CDR2 is FYEKMQ in the germline V gene (reference sequence). The CDR3 DNA reads as TGTGCCAGCAGCTCCGGGACCAGTAAGGACACCATATATTTT. Its translation is CASSSGTSKDTIYF.

This clonotype has just a few counts. The chain combines TRBV7-2 with TRBJ1-2; no clear D. Germline-derived CDR1 and CDR2 are SGHTA and FQGNSA. The CDR3 runs to 13 residues. Trimming cost V 5 bases and J 8 bases, with 15 bases left between them. The CDR3 region has the DNA TGTGCCAGCAGCCAAGGTCAGGCGGGGGGCTACACCTTC. This encodes CASSQGQAGGYTF. Combining the CDR3 with reference TRBV7-2 and TRBJ1-2 gives the whole variable domain GAGVSQSPSNKVTEKGKDVELRCDPISGHTALYWYRQSLGQGLEFLIYFQGNSAPDKSGLPSDRFSAERTGGSVSTLTIQRTQQEDSAVYLCASSQGQAGGYTFGSGTRLTVV.

This chain connects TRBV2 to TRBJ2-5; 8 nucleotides line up with TRBD1. V shed 6 bases, J shed 4 bases, and the junction held 7 bases outside the gene matches. Germline CDR1 SNHLY, CDR2 FYNNEI. The CDR3 is 14 residues long. CDR3 coding DNA: TGTGCCAGCAGCGTATCAGGGGGCATAGAGACCCAGTACTTC. Protein sequence: CASSVSGGIETQYF.

The rearrangement joins TRBV4-1 to TRBJ1-2; maybe TRBD1 (5 bases). The CDR3 length is 17 residues. CDR1 and CDR2 from the germline V gene are MGHRA and YSYEKL. The V gene lost 0 bases and the J gene lost 3 bases, with 17 bases spanning the gap. The CDR3 loop is CASSQEWGTAGDYGYTF. As DNA, the CDR3 is TGCGCCAGCAGCCAAGAGTGGGGGACCGCGGGAGACTATGGCTACACCTTC.

V usage is TRBV29-1 and J usage is TRBJ1-2; D remains unclear. CDR3 length: 14 residues. The V gene's germline CDR1 is SQVTM and CDR2 ANQGSEA. The V and J ends lost 5 bases and 6 bases respectively, with 19 bases between them. CDR3 in amino acids: CSVLLFRAENGYTF. The CDR3 coding sequence is TGCAGCGTTCTTCTCTTCCGGGCTGAGAATGGCTACACCTTC.

This clonotype has just a few counts. The chain joins TRBV4-1 to TRBJ2-7; possibly TRBD1 for D (8 bases). Germline lookup yields CDR1 MGHRA and CDR2 YSYEKL. V lost 0 bases to trimming and J lost 1 base, with 16 bases between them. This CDR3 is built from 17 residues. The CDR3 region has the DNA TGCGCCAGCAGCCAAGAAGGGTTACAGGGGGGGTCCTACGAGCAGTACTTC. Residues: CASSQEGLQGGSYEQYF.

The sample holds a few counts of this clonotype. The chain employs TRBV7-9 and TRBJ2-7, with D unresolved. V lost 6 bases and J 0 bases, leaving 15 bases between the germline ends. The CDR3 has 15 amino acids. Germline V gene lookup returns CDR1 SEHNR and CDR2 FQNEAQ (reference sequence). The CDR3 loop reads CASSILAAPSYEQYF. The CDR3 bases are TGTGCCAGCAGTATCCTGGCGGCGCCCTCCTACGAGCAGTACTTC.

Many counts were recorded for this clonotype. V and J are TRBV5-8 and TRBJ2-5, with 9 positions matching TRBD2. Per germline, CDR1 SGHTS and CDR2 YDEGEE. The CDR3 contains 14 residues. V lost 7 bases, J lost 5 bases, and 9 bases stayed unmatched. The CDR3 loop is CASSPAGGIETQYF. The CDR3 coding sequence is TGTGCCAGCTCCCCCGCGGGAGGGATCGAGACCCAGTACTTC.

Regarding this clonotype: A much more abundant neighbour one base away suggests this may be a read error. The rearrangement links TRBV29-1 to TRBJ2-7, with D possibly TRBD1 on 6 matching bases. The CDR3 is made up of 13 amino acids. Germline CDR1 SQVTM, CDR2 ANQGSEA. The V end was cut by 6 bases, the J end by 4 bases, with 16 bases between. CDR3 sequence: CSVTGPGEYEQYF. The CDR3 bases are TGCAGCGTCACCGGGCCAGGGGAGTACGAGCAGTACTTC.

V is TRBV20-1 and J is TRBJ2-7; 9 bases align to TRBD2. This CDR3 spans 14 amino acids. After removal of 8 bases from V and 7 bases from J, the junction contained 15 bases not matched to a gene. CDR1 and CDR2 (germline): DFQATT, SNEGSKA (reference sequence). This chain's CDR3 is CSWNSGSSGQEQYF. Here the CDR3 DNA reads TGCAGTTGGAATAGCGGGAGTTCTGGGCAAGAGCAGTACTTC.

The rearrangement links TRBV6-1 to TRBJ2-7; a possible D gene is TRBD2 (5 bases). CDR1 is MNHNS, CDR2 SASEGT, per germline. This CDR3 contains 16 residues. V was pared by 7 bases and J by 1 base, with 20 bases between. The CDR3 DNA reads TGTGCCAGCACCATCCACGAGGGTTCTCCTTCCTACGAGCAGTACTTC. It encodes CASTIHEGSPSYEQYF.

The gene calls are TRBV20-1 and TRBJ1-4, with TRBD1 matching 8 bases. After removal of 6 bases from V and 0 bases from J, the junction contained 6 bases not matched to a gene. The CDR3 has 15 amino acids. The V gene's germline CDR1 is DFQATT and CDR2 SNEGSKA (reference sequence). CDR3 residues: CSARGQHATNEKLFF. The CDR3 DNA sequence: TGCAGTGCCAGGGGGCAACATGCAACTAATGAAAAACTGTTTTTT.

This chain uses TRBV11-2 with TRBJ2-7, with 11 bases matching TRBD1. CDR1 and CDR2 (germline): SGHAT, FQNNGV. The CDR3 runs 17 residues. The V gene end was trimmed by 6 bases and the J gene end by 9 bases; junction bases not matched to a gene: 19. CDR3 in DNA: TGTGCCAGCAGACTCGGACAGGGGGCTTCGAATCCTAACGGGCAGTACTTC. Translated: CASRLGQGASNPNGQYF.